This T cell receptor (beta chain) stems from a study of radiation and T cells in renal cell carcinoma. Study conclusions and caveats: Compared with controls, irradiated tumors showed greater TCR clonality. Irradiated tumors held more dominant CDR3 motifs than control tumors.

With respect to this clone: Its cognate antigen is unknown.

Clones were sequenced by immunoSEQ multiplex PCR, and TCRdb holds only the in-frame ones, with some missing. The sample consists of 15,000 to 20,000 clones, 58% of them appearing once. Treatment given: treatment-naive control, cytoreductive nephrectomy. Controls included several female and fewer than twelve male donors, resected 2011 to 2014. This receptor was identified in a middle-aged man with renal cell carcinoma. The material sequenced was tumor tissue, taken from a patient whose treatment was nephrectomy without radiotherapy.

In DNA, the CDR3 is TGTGCCAGCAGCTTCAGGACTAATGAGCAGTTCTTC. Protein sequence: CASSFRTNEQFF. V usage is TRBV11-1 and J usage is TRBJ2-1, with D tentatively TRBD2 (5 bases). Trimming removed 3 bases at V and 7 bases at J, with 7 bases between. The CDR3 spans 12 residues. Germline V gene data show CDR1 as SGHAT and CDR2 as FQDESV (reference sequence).